The following is a TCR beta chain sequence with its context. Antigen unknown. TCRdb's table, derived via immunoSEQ multiplex PCR, lists solely in-frame clones and lacks some. This table holds over 65,000 clones, around 90% found once. The sample is drawn from a study of T cell responses to AZD1222 COVID-19 vaccine. Study results and caveats: Researchers took repertoire samples only after the peak T cell response had come. Reports indicate that nearly half of spike-specific TCRs are directed at unmutated variant regions.

This CDR3 spans 17 amino acids. Trimming cost V 0 bases and J 4 bases, with 20 bases left between them. From germline, CDR1 is SGHRS and CDR2 YFSETQ. The chain is built from TRBV5-1 and TRBJ2-7; D possibly uses TRBD1 or TRBD2 (6 bases each). Here the sequenced sample was peripheral blood, taken 28 days after the second AZD1222 dose. The source of this sequence is an adult who received the AZD1222 COVID-19 vaccine. The CDR3 spells CASSLVSSSGEAYEQYV. The DNA of the CDR3 is TGCGCCAGCAGCTTGGTTTCCTCGTCAGGGGAGGCGTACGAGCAGTACGTC.